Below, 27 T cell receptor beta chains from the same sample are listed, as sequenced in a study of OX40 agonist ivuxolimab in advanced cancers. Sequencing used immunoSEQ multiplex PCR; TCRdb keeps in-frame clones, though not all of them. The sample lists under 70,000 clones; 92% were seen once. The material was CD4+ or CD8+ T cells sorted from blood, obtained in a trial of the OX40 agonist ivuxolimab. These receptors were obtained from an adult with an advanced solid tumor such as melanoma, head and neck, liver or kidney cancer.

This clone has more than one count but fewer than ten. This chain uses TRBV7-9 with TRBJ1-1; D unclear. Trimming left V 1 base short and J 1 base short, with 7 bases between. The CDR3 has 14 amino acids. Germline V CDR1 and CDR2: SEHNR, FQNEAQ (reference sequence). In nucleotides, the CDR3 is TGTGCCAGCAGCTTAGACAGAAGGAACACTGAAGCTTTCTTT. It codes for CASSLDRRNTEAFF.

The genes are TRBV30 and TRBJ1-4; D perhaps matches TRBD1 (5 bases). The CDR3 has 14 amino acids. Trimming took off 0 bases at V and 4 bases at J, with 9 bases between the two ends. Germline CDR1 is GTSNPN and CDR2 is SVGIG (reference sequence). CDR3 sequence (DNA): TGTGCCTGGAGTGTACCAGGGAATAATGAAAAACTGTTTTTT. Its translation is CAWSVPGNNEKLFF.

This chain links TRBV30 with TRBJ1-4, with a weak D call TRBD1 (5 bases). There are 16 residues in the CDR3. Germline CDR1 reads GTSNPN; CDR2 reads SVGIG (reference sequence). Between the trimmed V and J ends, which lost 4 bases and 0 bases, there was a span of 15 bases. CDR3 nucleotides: TGTGCCTGGACCCGGGCAGGGCGAGCAACTAATGAAAAACTGTTTTTT. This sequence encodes CAWTRAGRATNEKLFF. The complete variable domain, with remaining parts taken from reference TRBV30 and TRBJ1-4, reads SQTIHQWPATLVQPVGSPLSLECTVEGTSNPNLYWYRQAAGRGLQLLFYSVGIGQISSEVPQNLSASRPQDRQFILSSKKLLLSDSGFYLCAWTRAGRATNEKLFFGSGTQLSVL.

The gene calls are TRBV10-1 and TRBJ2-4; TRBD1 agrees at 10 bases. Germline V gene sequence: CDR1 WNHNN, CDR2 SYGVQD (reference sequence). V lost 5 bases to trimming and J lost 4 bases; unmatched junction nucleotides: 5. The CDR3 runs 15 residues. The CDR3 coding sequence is TGCGCCAGCAGTCAGGACAGGGGGACTAAAAACATTCAGTACTTC. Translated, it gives CASSQDRGTKNIQYF.

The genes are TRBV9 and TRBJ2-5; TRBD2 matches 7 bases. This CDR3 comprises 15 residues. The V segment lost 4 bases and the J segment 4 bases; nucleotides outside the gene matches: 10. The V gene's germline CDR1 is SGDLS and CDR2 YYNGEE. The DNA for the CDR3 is TGTGCCAGCAGCCCTATTCCGGGAGGTGGAGAGACCCAGTACTTC. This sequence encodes CASSPIPGGGETQYF.

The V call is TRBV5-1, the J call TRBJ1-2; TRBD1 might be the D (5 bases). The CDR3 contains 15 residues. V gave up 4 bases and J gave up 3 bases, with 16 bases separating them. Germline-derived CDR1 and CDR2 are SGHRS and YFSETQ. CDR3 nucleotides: TGCGCCAGCAGCGACCCCAGGGAGGGCGACTATGGCTACACCTTC. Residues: CASSDPREGDYGYTF.

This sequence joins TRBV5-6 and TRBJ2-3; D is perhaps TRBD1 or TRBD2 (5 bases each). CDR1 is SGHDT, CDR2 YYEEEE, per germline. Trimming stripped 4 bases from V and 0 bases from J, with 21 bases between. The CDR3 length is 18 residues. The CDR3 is CASSNRDRFKSSTDTQYF. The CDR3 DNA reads TGTGCCAGCAGCAACCGGGACCGCTTCAAGTCTAGCACAGATACGCAGTATTTT.

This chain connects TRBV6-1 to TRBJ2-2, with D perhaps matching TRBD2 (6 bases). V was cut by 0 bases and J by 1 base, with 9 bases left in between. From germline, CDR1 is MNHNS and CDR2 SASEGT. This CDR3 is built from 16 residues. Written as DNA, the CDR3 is TGTGCCAGCAGTGAAGCCCCGGGGGTGAACACCGGGGAGCTGTTTTTT. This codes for CASSEAPGVNTGELFF.

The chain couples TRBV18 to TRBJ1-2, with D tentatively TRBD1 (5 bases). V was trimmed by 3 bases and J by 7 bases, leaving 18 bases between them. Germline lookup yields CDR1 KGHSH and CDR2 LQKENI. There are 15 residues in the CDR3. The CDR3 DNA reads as TGTGCCAGCTCACCCCCCGGGACCCCAAGTATTGGCTACACCTTC. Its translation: CASSPPGTPSIGYTF.

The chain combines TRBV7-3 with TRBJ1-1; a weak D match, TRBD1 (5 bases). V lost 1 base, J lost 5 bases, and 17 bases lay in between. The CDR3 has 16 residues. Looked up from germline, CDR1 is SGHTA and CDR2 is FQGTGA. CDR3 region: CASSLKPPGDGTEAFF. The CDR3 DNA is TGTGCCAGCAGCTTAAAGCCCCCTGGGGACGGAACTGAAGCTTTCTTT.

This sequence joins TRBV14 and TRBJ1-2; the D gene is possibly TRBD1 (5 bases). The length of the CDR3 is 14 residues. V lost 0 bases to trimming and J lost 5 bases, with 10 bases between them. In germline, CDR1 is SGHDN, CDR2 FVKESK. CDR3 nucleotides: TGTGCCAGCAGCCAAGATCTGGGGGGTTATGGCTACACCTTC. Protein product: CASSQDLGGYGYTF.

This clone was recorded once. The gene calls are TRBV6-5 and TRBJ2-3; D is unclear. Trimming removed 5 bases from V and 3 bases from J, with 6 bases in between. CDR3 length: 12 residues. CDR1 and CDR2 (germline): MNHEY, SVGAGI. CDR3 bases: TGTGCCAGCAGTGATTGGACAGATACGCAGTATTTT. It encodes CASSDWTDTQYF.

The CDR3 nucleotides read TGTGCCAGTAGTATTGGGGCAGGGGCTTCGGATGGCTACACCTTC. It is translated as CASSIGAGASDGYTF. The chain employs TRBV19 and TRBJ1-2; possibly TRBD1 for D (6 bases). The V gene lost 3 bases and the J gene lost 6 bases, with 17 bases spanning the gap. Germline assignment: CDR1 LNHDA and CDR2 SQIVND (reference sequence). There are 15 residues in the CDR3.

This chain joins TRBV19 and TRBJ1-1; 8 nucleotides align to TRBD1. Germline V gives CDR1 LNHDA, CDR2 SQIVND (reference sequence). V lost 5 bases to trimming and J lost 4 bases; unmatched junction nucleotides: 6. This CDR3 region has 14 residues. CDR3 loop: CASSPTTGATEAFF. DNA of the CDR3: TGTGCCAGTAGTCCAACGACAGGGGCCACTGAAGCTTTCTTT.

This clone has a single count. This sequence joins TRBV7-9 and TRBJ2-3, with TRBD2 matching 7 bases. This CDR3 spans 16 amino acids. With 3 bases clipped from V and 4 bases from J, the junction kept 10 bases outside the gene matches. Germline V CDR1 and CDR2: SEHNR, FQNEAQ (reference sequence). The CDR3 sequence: CASSLNAGLGPDTQYF. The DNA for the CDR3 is TGTGCCAGCAGCTTGAACGCCGGACTAGGACCAGATACGCAGTATTTT. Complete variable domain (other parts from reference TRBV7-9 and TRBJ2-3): DTGVSQNPRHKITKRGQNVTFRCDPISEHNRLYWYRQTLGQGPEFLTYFQNEAQLEKSRLLSDRFSAERPKGSFSTLEIQRTEQGDSAMYLCASSLNAGLGPDTQYFGPGTRLTVL.

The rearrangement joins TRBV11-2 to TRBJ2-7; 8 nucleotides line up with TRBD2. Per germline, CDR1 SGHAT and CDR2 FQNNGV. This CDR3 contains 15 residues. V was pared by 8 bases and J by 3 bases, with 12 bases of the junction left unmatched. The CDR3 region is CASSEGRGGNYEQYF. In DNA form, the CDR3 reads TGTGCCAGCTCAGAAGGTCGGGGGGGAAACTACGAGCAGTACTTC.

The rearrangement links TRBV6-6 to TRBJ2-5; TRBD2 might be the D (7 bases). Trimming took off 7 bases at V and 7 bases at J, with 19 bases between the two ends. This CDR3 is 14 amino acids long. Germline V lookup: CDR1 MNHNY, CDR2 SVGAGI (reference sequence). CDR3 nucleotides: TGTGCCAGCACAAAGGGGGAGGGGCGCGGGACCCAGTACTTC. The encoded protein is CASTKGEGRGTQYF.

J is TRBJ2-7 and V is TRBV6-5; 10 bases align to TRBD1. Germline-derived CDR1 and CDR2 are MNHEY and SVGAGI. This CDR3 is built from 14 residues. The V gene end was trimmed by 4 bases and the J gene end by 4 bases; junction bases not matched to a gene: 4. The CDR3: CASSLTGGDYEQYF. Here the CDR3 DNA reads TGTGCCAGCAGTTTGACAGGGGGCGATTACGAGCAGTACTTC.

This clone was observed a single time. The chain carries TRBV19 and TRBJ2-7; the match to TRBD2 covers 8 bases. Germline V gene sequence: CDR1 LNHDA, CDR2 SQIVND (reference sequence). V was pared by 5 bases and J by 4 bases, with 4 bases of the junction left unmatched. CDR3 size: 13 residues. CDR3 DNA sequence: TGTGCCAGTAGTTGGAGCGGGGGTTACGAGCAGTACTTC. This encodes CASSWSGGYEQYF.

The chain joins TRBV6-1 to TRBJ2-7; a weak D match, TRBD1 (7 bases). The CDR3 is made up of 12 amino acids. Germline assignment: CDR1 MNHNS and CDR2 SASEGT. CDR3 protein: CSGGGASDEQYF. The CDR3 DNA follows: TGTTCCGGAGGGGGCGCATCCGACGAGCAGTACTTC.

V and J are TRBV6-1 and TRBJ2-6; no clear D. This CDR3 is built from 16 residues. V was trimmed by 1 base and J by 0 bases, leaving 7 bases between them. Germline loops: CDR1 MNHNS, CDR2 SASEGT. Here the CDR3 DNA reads TGTGCCAGCAGTGAAGGAGCAAGCTCTGGGGCCAACGTCCTGACTTTC. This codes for CASSEGASSGANVLTF.

DNA for the CDR3: TGCGCCAGCAGCCTTTTGCGCGGGTCAACCTACGAGCAGTACTTC. Protein: CASSLLRGSTYEQYF. The rearrangement links TRBV4-1 to TRBJ2-7, with a possible D match to TRBD2 (5 bases). The CDR3 runs 15 residues. V was shortened by 4 bases and J by 2 bases, with 15 bases between the two germline ends. Germline assignment: CDR1 MGHRA and CDR2 YSYEKL.

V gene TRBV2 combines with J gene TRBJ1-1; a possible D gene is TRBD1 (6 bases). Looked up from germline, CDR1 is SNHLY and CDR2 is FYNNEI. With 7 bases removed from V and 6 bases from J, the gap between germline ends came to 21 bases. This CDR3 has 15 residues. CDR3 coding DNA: TGTGCCAGCATGTCAGTTGGGGGGGCATTGGCTGAAGCTTTCTTT. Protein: CASMSVGGALAEAFF.

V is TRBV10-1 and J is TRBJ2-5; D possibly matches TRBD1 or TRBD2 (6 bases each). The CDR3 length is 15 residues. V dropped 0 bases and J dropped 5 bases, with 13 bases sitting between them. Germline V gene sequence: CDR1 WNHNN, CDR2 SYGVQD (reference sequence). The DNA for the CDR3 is TGCGCCAGCAGTGAGTCGAGGGGGGCCGGGGAGACCCAGTACTTC. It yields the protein CASSESRGAGETQYF.

CDR3 nucleotides: TGTGCCAGCAGCTTAGTTCAAGAGACCCAGTACTTC. It yields the protein CASSLVQETQYF. The chain carries TRBV5-4 and TRBJ2-5, with D hard to call. CDR1 is SGHNT and CDR2 is YYREEE in the germline V gene (reference sequence). V was trimmed by 2 bases and J by 2 bases, leaving 4 bases between them. This CDR3 contains 12 residues. The full variable domain, in which reference TRBV5-4 and TRBJ2-5 provide the parts outside the CDR3, is ETGVTQSPTHLIKTRGQQVTLRCSSQSGHNTVSWYQQALGQGPQFIFQYYREEENGRGNFPPRFSGLQFPNYSSELNVNALELDDSALYLCASSLVQETQYFGPGTRLLVL.

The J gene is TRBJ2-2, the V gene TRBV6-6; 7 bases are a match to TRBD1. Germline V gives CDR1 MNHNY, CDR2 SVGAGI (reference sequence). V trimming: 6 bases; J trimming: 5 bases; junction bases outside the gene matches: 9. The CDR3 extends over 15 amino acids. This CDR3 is CASSGTAQRTGELFF. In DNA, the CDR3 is TGTGCCAGCAGCGGGACAGCCCAGAGGACCGGGGAGCTGTTTTTT.

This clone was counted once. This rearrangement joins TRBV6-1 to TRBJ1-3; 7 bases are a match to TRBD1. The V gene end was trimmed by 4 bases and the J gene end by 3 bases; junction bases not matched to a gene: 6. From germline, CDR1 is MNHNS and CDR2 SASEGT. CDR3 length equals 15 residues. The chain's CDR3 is CASSAVGGGGNTIYF. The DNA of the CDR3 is TGTGCCAGCAGTGCGGTAGGGGGCGGTGGAAACACCATATATTTT.